This T cell receptor (beta chain) is drawn from a study of control samples from healthy donors and cancer patients. TCRdb's copy holds only in-frame clones and misses some; the assay was immunoSEQ multiplex PCR. This sample lists about 200,000 clones; its ten largest clones have less than 2.5%. V dropped 2 bases and J dropped 1 base, with 9 bases sitting between them. The CDR3 runs 14 residues. The V gene's germline CDR1 is SGHRS and CDR2 YFSETQ. The V gene is TRBV5-1, the J gene TRBJ1-1; weak D call: TRBD1 (5 bases). Sequenced material: blood. This sequence was found in a woman in her twenties or thirties in good health. CDR3 coding DNA: TGCGCCAGCAGCTTATCTGACAGGAACACTGAAGCTTTCTTT. The encoded protein is CASSLSDRNTEAFF. Full variable domain (remainder filled in from reference TRBV5-1 and TRBJ1-1): KAGVTQTPRYLIKTRGQQVTLSCSPISGHRSVSWYQQTPGQGLQFLFEYFSETQRNKGNFPGRFSGRQFSNSRSEMNVSTLELGDSALYLCASSLSDRNTEAFFGQGTRLTVV.